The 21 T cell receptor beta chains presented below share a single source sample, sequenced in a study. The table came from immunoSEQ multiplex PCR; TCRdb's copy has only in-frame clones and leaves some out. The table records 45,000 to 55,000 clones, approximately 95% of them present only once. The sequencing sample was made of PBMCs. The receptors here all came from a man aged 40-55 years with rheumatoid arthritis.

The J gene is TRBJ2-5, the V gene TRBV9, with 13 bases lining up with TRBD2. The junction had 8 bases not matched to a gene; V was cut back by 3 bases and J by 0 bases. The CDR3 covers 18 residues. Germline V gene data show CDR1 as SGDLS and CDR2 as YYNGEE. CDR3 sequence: CASSAGTSGDVYQETQYF. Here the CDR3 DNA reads TGTGCCAGCAGCGCCGGGACTAGCGGGGACGTTTACCAAGAGACCCAGTACTTC.

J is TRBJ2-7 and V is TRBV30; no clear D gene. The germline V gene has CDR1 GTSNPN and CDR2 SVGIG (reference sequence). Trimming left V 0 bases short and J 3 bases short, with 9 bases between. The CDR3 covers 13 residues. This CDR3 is CAWSVLMDYEQYF. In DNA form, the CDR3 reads TGTGCCTGGAGTGTACTTATGGACTACGAGCAGTACTTC. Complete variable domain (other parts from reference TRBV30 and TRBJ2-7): SQTIHQWPATLVQPVGSPLSLECTVEGTSNPNLYWYRQAAGRGLQLLFYSVGIGQISSEVPQNLSASRPQDRQFILSSKKLLLSDSGFYLCAWSVLMDYEQYFGPGTRLTVT.

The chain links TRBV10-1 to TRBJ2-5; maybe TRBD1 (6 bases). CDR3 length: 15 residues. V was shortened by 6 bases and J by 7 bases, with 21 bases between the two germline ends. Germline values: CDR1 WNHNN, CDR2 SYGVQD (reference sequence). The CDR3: CASSPVSGVKGTQYF. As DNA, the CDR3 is TGCGCCAGCAGCCCCGTTTCAGGGGTTAAGGGGACCCAGTACTTC.

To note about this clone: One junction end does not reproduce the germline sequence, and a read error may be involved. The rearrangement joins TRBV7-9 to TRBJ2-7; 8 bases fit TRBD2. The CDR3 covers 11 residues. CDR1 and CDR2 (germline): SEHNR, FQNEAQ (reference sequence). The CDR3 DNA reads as TGTGCCAGCAGCATAGCGGGGTTGCAGTACTTC. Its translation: CASSIAGLQYF.

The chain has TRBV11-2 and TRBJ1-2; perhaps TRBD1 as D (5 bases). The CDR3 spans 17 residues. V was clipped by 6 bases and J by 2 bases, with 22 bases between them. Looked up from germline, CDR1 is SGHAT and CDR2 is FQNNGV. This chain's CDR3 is CASSLTTSSRGNYGYTF. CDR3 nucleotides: TGTGCCAGCAGTCTCACCACGTCTAGCCGGGGGAACTATGGCTACACCTTC.

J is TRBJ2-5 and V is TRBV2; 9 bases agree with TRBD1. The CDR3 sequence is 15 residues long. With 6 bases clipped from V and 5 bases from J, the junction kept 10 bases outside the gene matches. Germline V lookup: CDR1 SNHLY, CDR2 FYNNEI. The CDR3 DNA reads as TGTGCCAGCAGCCTCAGGGACAGGGAGAGGGAGACCCAGTACTTC. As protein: CASSLRDRERETQYF.

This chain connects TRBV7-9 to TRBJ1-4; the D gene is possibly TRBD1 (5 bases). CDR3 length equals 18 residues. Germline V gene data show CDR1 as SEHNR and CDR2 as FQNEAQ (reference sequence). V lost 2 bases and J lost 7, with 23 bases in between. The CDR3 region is CASSLTTRLGREGEKLFF. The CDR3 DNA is TGTGCCAGCAGCTTAACAACACGATTGGGCAGGGAGGGTGAAAAACTGTTTTTT.

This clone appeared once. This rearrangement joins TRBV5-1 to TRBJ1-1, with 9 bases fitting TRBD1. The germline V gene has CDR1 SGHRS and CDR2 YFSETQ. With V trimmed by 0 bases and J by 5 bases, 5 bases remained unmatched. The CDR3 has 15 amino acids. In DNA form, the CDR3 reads TGCGCCAGCAGCTTGGGACAGGGGGTTAAGACTGAAGCTTTCTTT. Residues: CASSLGQGVKTEAFF.

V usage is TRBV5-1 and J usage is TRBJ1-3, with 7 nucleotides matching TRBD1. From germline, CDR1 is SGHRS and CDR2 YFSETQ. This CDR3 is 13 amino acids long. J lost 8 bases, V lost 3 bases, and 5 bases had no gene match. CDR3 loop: CASSSAGGDTIYF. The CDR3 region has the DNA TGCGCCAGCAGCTCGGCAGGGGGAGACACCATATATTTT.

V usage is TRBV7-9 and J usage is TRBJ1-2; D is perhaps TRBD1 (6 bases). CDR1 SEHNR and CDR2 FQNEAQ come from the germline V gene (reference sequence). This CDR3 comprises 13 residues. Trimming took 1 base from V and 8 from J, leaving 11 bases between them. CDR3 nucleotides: TGTGCCAGCAGCTTAGAACAGGGAAGCGGCTACACCTTC. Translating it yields CASSLEQGSGYTF.

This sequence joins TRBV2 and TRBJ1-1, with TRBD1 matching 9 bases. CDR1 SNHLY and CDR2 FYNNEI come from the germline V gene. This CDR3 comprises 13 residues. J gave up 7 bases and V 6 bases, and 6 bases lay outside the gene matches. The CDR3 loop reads CASSGQGTGEAFF. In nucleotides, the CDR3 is TGTGCCAGCAGCGGACAGGGGACGGGTGAAGCTTTCTTT. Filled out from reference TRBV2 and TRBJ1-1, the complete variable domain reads EPEVTQTPSHQVTQMGQEVILRCVPISNHLYFYWYRQILGQKVEFLVSFYNNEISEKSEIFDDQFSVERPDGSNFTLKIRSTKLEDSAMYFCASSGQGTGEAFFGQGTRLTVV.

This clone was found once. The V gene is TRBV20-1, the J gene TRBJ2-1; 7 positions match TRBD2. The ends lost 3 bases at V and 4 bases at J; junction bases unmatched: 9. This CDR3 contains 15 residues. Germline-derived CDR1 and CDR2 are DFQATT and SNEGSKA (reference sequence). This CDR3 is CSASQSPSGYNEQFF. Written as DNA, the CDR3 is TGCAGTGCTAGTCAATCCCCTAGCGGATACAATGAGCAGTTCTTC.

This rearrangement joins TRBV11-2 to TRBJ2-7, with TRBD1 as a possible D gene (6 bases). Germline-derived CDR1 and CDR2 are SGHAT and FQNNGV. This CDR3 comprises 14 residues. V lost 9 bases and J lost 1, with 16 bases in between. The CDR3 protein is CASKGYRESYEQYF. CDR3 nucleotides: TGTGCCAGTAAGGGGTACAGGGAATCCTACGAGCAGTACTTC.

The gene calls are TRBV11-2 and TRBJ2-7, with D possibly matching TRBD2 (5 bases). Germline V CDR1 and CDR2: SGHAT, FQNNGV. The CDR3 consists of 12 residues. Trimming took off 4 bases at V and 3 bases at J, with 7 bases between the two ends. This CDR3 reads CASSSEGYEQYF. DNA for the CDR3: TGTGCCAGCAGCTCAGAGGGCTACGAGCAGTACTTC. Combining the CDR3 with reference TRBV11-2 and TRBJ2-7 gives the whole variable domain EAGVAQSPRYKIIEKRQSVAFWCNPISGHATLYWYQQILGQGPKLLIQFQNNGVVDDSQLPKDRFSAERLKGVDSTLKIQPAKLEDSAVYLCASSSEGYEQYFGPGTRLTVT.

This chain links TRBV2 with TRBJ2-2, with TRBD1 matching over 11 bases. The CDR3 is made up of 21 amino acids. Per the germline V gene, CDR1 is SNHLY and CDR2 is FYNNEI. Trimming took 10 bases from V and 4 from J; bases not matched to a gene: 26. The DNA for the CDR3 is TGTGCCATTTCGGACAGGGGGCTTTGGGACTCGGATGTAAGAAGCACCGGGGAGCTGTTTTTT. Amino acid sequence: CAISDRGLWDSDVRSTGELFF. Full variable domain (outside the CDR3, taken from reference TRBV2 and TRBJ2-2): EPEVTQTPSHQVTQMGQEVILRCVPISNHLYFYWYRQILGQKVEFLVSFYNNEISEKSEIFDDQFSVERPDGSNFTLKIRSTKLEDSAMYFCAISDRGLWDSDVRSTGELFFGEGSRLTVL.

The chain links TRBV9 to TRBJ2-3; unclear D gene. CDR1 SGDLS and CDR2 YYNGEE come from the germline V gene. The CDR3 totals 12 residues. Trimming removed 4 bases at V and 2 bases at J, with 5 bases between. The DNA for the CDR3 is TGTGCCAGCAGCACCTACACAGATACGCAGTATTTT. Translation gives CASSTYTDTQYF.

Here the CDR3 reads CATSVVTGELFF. The CDR3, as DNA: TGTGCCACCAGTGTTGTAACCGGGGAGCTGTTTTTT. J is TRBJ2-2 and V is TRBV24-1, with D unresolved. Germline V CDR1 and CDR2: KGHDR, SFDVKD. V gave up 5 bases and J gave up 5 bases, with 5 bases separating them. CDR3 length: 12 amino acids.

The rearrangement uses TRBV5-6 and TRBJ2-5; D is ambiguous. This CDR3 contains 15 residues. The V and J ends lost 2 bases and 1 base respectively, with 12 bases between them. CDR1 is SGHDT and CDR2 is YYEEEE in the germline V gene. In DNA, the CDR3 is TGTGCCAGCAGCTTCGGGCATTCTTCCCAAGAGACCCAGTACTTC. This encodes CASSFGHSSQETQYF.

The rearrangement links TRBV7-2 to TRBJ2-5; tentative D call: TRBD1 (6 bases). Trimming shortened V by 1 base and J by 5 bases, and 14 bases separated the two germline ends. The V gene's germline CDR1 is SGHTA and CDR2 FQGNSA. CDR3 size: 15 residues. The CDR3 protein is CASSLGGQRGETQYF. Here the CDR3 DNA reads TGTGCCAGCAGCTTAGGAGGACAGCGAGGGGAGACCCAGTACTTC.

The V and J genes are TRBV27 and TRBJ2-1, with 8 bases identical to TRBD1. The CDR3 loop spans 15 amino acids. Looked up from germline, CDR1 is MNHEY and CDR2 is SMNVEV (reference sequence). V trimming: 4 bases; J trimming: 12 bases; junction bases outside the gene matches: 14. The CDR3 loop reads CASSSPYPRQGRQFF. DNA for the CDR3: TGTGCCAGCAGTTCACCCTACCCTCGACAGGGGAGGCAGTTCTTC.

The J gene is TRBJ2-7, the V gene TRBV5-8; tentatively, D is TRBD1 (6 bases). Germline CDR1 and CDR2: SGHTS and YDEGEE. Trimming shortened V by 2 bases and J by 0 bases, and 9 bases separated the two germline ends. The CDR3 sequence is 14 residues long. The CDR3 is CASSLQGNSYEQYF. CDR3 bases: TGTGCCAGCAGCTTACAGGGAAACTCCTACGAGCAGTACTTC.